Sequencing of this T cell receptor beta chain was carried out in a study of regulatory T cells in long-lasting Graves disease. General study findings and limits: Persistent disease was characterized by preferential usage of TRBV28, TRBJ1-2 and TRBJ2-5. The study found lower TCR diversity in persistent Graves' patients than in newly diagnosed ones. Examination was confined to peripheral blood, excluding thyroid tissue.

Time point denoted: persistent/refractory GD, antithyroid drugs over 5 years with positive TRAb. PBMC RNA served as the TCR library source. Xi'an, China, was home to the endocrinology department that provided patients. This CDR3 region has 14 residues. V was cut by 4 bases and J by 3 bases, with 10 bases left in between. CDR1 LNHNV and CDR2 YYDKDF come from the germline V gene (reference sequence). Investigators prepared the TCR beta libraries by applying iRepertoire HTBI primers and Arm-PCR of CDR3 regions. One entry per CDR3 protein, called by TCRdb with MiXCR from the multiplex PCR reads. The top ten clones hold about two fifths of a sample with 650,000 to 700,000 distinct CDR3 sequences, 30% of them seen once. To note about this clonotype: Antigen specificity is unknown.

V is TRBV15 and J is TRBJ1-5; D is ambiguous. This specimen was peripheral blood mononuclear cells (PBMCs), taken when the disease was refractory, from a patient treated with antithyroid drugs. The receptor was isolated from a female donor with Graves disease. The CDR3 DNA is TGTGCCACCAGCACCGACCCCCTCAATCAGCCCCAGCATTTT. Translating it yields CATSTDPLNQPQHF.